This T cell receptor (beta chain) came from a study of T-cell reconstitution after alpha-beta-depleted transplantation in children. The authors prepared the TCRbeta library with unique molecular identifiers. MiXCR, run by TCRdb on the PCR reads, gives a single entry per CDR3 protein. This sample has a few hundred thousand distinct CDR3 sequences, with 11% found just once. There are many counts of this clonotype. Antigen unknown. Trimming pared 4 bases from V and 4 bases from J, leaving 9 bases between. The CDR3 consists of 12 residues. Germline V CDR1 and CDR2: SGHRS, YFSETQ. The study's findings and limits: Diversity of TCRbeta at day 60 was high in some patients, arising from surviving recipient T cells and thymic progenitors. When one year had passed after transplant, most T-cell counts and diversity came from newly produced T cells. By about two months after transplant, alpha-beta T cells reportedly arose from several hundred graft clones that had expanded.

The sequence was collected from a male patient between 2 and 9 years old who had a stem cell transplant for chronic granulomatous disease, so the T cells may come from the graft donor. This chain links TRBV5-1 with TRBJ2-7, with a weak D call TRBD2 (6 bases). This specimen consisted of peripheral blood, obtained 180 days after TCRalphabeta/CD19-depleted stem cell transplant. CDR3 DNA: TGCGCCAGCAGCCCGGAGGGGTACGAGCAGTACTTC. Translating it yields CASSPEGYEQYF.